Many counts were recorded for the clone carrying this T cell receptor (beta chain). What it binds is not known. This entry belongs to a study of T-cell memory formation after mild COVID-19. A single record per CDR3 protein comes from TCRdb applying MiXCR to the 5' RACE reads. Here the sample spans around 310,000 distinct CDR3 sequences, more than 15% being singletons. With 4 bases clipped from V and 8 bases from J, the junction kept 16 bases outside the gene matches. Germline-derived CDR1 and CDR2 are MGHRA and YSYEKL. This CDR3 spans 16 amino acids. General study results and limits: Clones that contracted from day 15 to 85 had balanced CD4/CD8; later expanders were CD4+ biased.

The chain is built from TRBV4-1 and TRBJ1-2; 7 bases match TRBD1. What was sequenced was PBMCs or a T cell subset sorted from them (not recorded which). The sequence was obtained from a man aged 18-30 years who had mild COVID-19 (a few samples of this study predate the infection). Cell type and time point are not known. The CDR3 spells CASSLSGQPNSGGYTF. DNA for the CDR3: TGCGCCAGCAGCCTTTCGGGACAGCCTAATTCTGGCGGCTACACCTTC.